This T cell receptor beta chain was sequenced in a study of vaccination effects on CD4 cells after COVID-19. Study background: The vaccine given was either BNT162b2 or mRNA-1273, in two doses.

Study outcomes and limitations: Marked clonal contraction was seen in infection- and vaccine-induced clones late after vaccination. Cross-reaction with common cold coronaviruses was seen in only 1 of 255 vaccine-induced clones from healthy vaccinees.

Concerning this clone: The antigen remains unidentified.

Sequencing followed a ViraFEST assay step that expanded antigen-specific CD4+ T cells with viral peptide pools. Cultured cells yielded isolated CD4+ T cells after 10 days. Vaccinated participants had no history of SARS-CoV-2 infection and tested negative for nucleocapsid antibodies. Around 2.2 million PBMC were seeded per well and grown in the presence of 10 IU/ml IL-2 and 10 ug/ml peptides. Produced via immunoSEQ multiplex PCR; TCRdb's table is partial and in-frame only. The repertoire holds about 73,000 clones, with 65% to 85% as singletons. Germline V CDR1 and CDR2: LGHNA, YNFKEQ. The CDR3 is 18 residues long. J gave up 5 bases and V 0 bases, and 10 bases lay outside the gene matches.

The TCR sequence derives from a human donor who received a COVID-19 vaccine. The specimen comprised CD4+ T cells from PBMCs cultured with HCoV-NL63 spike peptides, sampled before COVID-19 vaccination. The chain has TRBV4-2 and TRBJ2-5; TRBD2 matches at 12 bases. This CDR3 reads CASSQERASGGALETQYF. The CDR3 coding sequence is TGTGCCAGCAGCCAAGAACGGGCTAGCGGGGGGGCGTTGGAGACCCAGTACTTC.